This T cell receptor (beta chain) was documented in a study of CD8+CD57+ T cells in acquired aplastic anemia. The template for TCR beta VDJ and CDR3 sequence profiling was genomic DNA. TCRdb reprocessed the reads with MiXCR, giving one entry per CDR3 protein. The sample carries 150,000 to 200,000 distinct CDR3 sequences, about half recorded once. Losses at the gene ends were 1 base for V and 3 bases for J; bases not matched to a gene: 10. The CDR3 has 16 amino acids. Germline V CDR1 and CDR2: GTSNPN, SVGIG (reference sequence). V gene TRBV30 combines with J gene TRBJ2-7, with 9 positions matching TRBD2. Sequencing input: sorted CD4+, CD8+, or CD8+CD57+ T cells (not recorded which) from PBMCs. This TCR came from a human donor in good health. DNA of the CDR3: TGTGCCTGGAGTGGAGCGGGGGGCGGCGGTAACTACGAGCAGTACTTC. This sequence encodes CAWSGAGGGGNYEQYF.